The 19 T cell receptor beta chains below come from one sample, sequenced in a study of blood T cell repertoires in COVID-19. The table came from immunoSEQ multiplex PCR; TCRdb's copy has only in-frame clones and leaves some out. This sample carries 250,000 or so clones, around 84% of them seen once, and the ten largest clones take more than 1.5%. What was sequenced was peripheral blood. The receptor set was obtained from a woman aged 40 to 49 who had recovered from COVID-19.

The V and J genes are TRBV18 and TRBJ1-1; D possibly corresponds to TRBD1 (5 bases). Germline CDR1 is KGHSH and CDR2 is LQKENI. The CDR3 extends over 17 amino acids. Deletions cut 6 bases from V and 0 bases from J, with 20 bases between. CDR3 bases: TGTGCCAGCTCCATAAGGGCAGGGTTGGGGATGAACACTGAAGCTTTCTTT. This gives the protein CASSIRAGLGMNTEAFF. The full variable domain, with the rest looked up from reference TRBV18 and TRBJ1-1, is NAGVMQNPRHLVRRRGQEARLRCSPMKGHSHVYWYRQLPEEGLKFMVYLQKENIIDESGMPKERFSAEFPKEGPSILRIQQVVRGDSAAYFCASSIRAGLGMNTEAFFGQGTRLTVV.

The chain recombines TRBV6-5 with TRBJ1-5; a possible D gene is TRBD1 (5 bases). V gave up 6 bases and J gave up 6 bases, with 18 bases separating them. Looked up from germline, CDR1 is MNHEY and CDR2 is SVGAGI. The CDR3 spans 15 residues. The CDR3 DNA sequence: TGTGCCAGCAGCGGCCAGGACACTCGCGTTCAGCCCCAGCATTTT. It translates to CASSGQDTRVQPQHF.

The rearrangement joins TRBV7-9 to TRBJ2-1, with a tentative D call TRBD2 (6 bases). The CDR3 runs 12 residues. Germline lookup yields CDR1 SEHNR and CDR2 FQNEAQ (reference sequence). V was cut by 4 bases and J by 13 bases, with 14 bases left in between. The CDR3 spells CASSSGTQDQFF. CDR3 sequence (DNA): TGTGCCAGCAGCTCCGGGACTCAAGACCAGTTCTTC.

This rearrangement joins TRBV7-4 to TRBJ1-5; 7 nucleotides line up with TRBD1. The V and J ends lost 3 bases and 5 bases, in that order; junction bases with no gene match: 7. Germline loops: CDR1 SGHVT, CDR2 SQSDAQ. This CDR3 spans 15 amino acids. The CDR3 coding sequence is TGTGCCAGCAGCTTTATCCGGGACAGCCATCAGCCCCAGCATTTT. This encodes CASSFIRDSHQPQHF.

The chain links TRBV6-2 or TRBV6-3 to TRBJ1-5; tentatively, D is TRBD1 (5 bases). V was trimmed by 5 bases and J by 1 base, leaving 9 bases between them. This CDR3 is 14 amino acids long. Germline CDR1 and CDR2: MNHEY and SVGEGT. The CDR3 DNA reads as TGTGCCAGCAGTGCCCGACAGAGCAATCAGCCCCAGCATTTT. This encodes CASSARQSNQPQHF.

For the CDR3, the DNA is TGTGCCAGCAGTTCGGACAGGATAACCTACGAGCAGTACTTC. Amino acid sequence: CASSSDRITYEQYF. This rearrangement joins TRBV6-6 to TRBJ2-7; 7 bases map to TRBD1. Trimming removed 4 bases from V and 2 bases from J; junction bases left unmatched: 5. Germline V lookup: CDR1 MNHNY, CDR2 SVGAGI (reference sequence). The CDR3 consists of 14 residues.

V and J are TRBV20-1 and TRBJ1-2; 7 bases match TRBD1. Germline CDR1 and CDR2: DFQATT and SNEGSKA (reference sequence). This CDR3 comprises 11 residues. In DNA, the CDR3 is TGCAGCGCACAGGGGATCCATGGCTACACCTTC. It is translated as CSAQGIHGYTF.

J is TRBJ2-7 and V is TRBV3-1 (or the pseudogene TRBV3-2); no firm D call. The V gene lost 1 base and the J gene lost 0 bases, with 7 bases spanning the gap. This CDR3 is 14 amino acids long. CDR1 and CDR2 (germline): LGHDT, YNNKEL (reference sequence). CDR3 sequence (DNA): TGTGCCAGCAGCCAAGTATCCGTCTCCTACGAGCAGTACTTC. Amino acids: CASSQVSVSYEQYF.

The rearrangement uses TRBV5-1 and TRBJ1-1; no clear D. With 2 bases removed from V and 1 base from J, the gap between germline ends came to 9 bases. Germline V lookup: CDR1 SGHRS, CDR2 YFSETQ. The CDR3 is made up of 14 amino acids. The CDR3 sequence is CASSFDGENTEAFF. The CDR3 DNA is TGCGCCAGCAGCTTCGACGGAGAGAACACTGAAGCTTTCTTT. The variable domain in full, with the rest retrieved from reference TRBV5-1 and TRBJ1-1, is KAGVTQTPRYLIKTRGQQVTLSCSPISGHRSVSWYQQTPGQGLQFLFEYFSETQRNKGNFPGRFSGRQFSNSRSEMNVSTLELGDSALYLCASSFDGENTEAFFGQGTRLTVV.

The rearrangement uses TRBV30 and TRBJ2-2; 7 bases are a match to TRBD1. Germline V CDR1 and CDR2: GTSNPN, SVGIG (reference sequence). V was clipped by 5 bases and J by 6 bases; unmatched bases: 3. This CDR3 contains 12 residues. CDR3 sequence reads: CAWDRDAGELFF. The CDR3 DNA follows: TGTGCCTGGGACAGGGACGCCGGGGAGCTGTTTTTT.

The gene calls are TRBV7-9 and TRBJ1-5; tentative D call: TRBD1 (5 bases). The germline V gene has CDR1 SEHNR and CDR2 FQNEAQ (reference sequence). The CDR3 has 13 residues. Trimming shortened V by 2 bases and J by 5 bases, and 7 bases separated the two germline ends. The CDR3 loop is CASSLIGDQPQHF. CDR3 in DNA: TGTGCCAGCAGCTTAATAGGGGATCAGCCCCAGCATTTT.

This clone has only a few counts. This CDR3 is also generated by other DNA sequences in the sample. The chain recombines TRBV6-5 with TRBJ1-5, with TRBD1 matching 9 bases. Looked up from germline, CDR1 is MNHEY and CDR2 is SVGAGI. The ends lost 0 bases at V and 7 bases at J; junction bases unmatched: 4. The CDR3 extends over 15 amino acids. In DNA form, the CDR3 reads TGTGCCAGCAGTTACTCGGGACAGGGCAGCCAGCCCCAGCATTTT. Translating gives CASSYSGQGSQPQHF.

In this sample, this clone turned up once. This chain links TRBV10-3 with TRBJ2-7; 8 bases fit TRBD2. The germline gives CDR1 ENHRY, CDR2 SYGVKD. This CDR3 region has 15 residues. V lost 7 bases, J lost 0 bases, and 8 bases stayed unmatched. The CDR3 region is CAINSGDRLSYEQYF. CDR3 coding DNA: TGTGCCATCAATAGCGGGGACCGCCTCTCCTACGAGCAGTACTTC.

This rearrangement joins TRBV7-6 to TRBJ1-6; 10 positions match TRBD1. V trimming: 4 bases; J trimming: 6 bases; junction bases outside the gene matches: 3. The CDR3 length is 15 residues. Per germline, CDR1 SGHVS and CDR2 FNYEAQ. The chain's CDR3 is CASSSGQGLNSPLHF. The CDR3 DNA reads TGTGCCAGCAGCTCGGGACAGGGGCTTAATTCACCCCTCCACTTT.

This chain uses TRBV7-3 with TRBJ2-1, with 10 bases aligning to TRBD1. The CDR3 totals 15 residues. Germline V gene data show CDR1 as SGHTA and CDR2 as FQGTGA. Losses at the gene ends were 6 bases for V and 6 bases for J; bases not matched to a gene: 8. The CDR3 loop is CASSRQGALTNEQFF. CDR3 sequence (DNA): TGTGCCAGCAGTAGACAGGGGGCCTTGACCAATGAGCAGTTCTTC.

The rearrangement uses TRBV3-1 (or the pseudogene TRBV3-2) and TRBJ1-3; TRBD1 might be the D (5 bases). The CDR3 runs to 16 residues. V gave up 0 bases and J gave up 0 bases, with 9 bases separating them. In germline, CDR1 is LGHDT, CDR2 YNNKEL (reference sequence). DNA for the CDR3: TGTGCCAGCAGCCAAGATGGGGCCAACTCTGGAAACACCATATATTTT. Its translation is CASSQDGANSGNTIYF.

The genes are TRBV5-8 and TRBJ1-3; D is possibly TRBD1 (5 bases). This CDR3 is 15 amino acids long. Per the germline V gene, CDR1 is SGHTS and CDR2 is YDEGEE. V was trimmed by 0 bases and J by 4 bases, leaving 11 bases between them. The DNA for the CDR3 is TGTGCCAGCAGCTTGGACCAGGGTTTAGGAAACACCATATATTTT. It yields the protein CASSLDQGLGNTIYF.

The chain uses TRBV5-1 and TRBJ1-2; no firm D call. Germline CDR1 is SGHRS and CDR2 is YFSETQ. Trimming took off 4 bases at V and 8 bases at J, with 21 bases between the two ends. CDR3 length: 15 amino acids. The CDR3 spells CASSLDGGGIGGYTF. For the CDR3, the DNA is TGCGCCAGCAGCCTAGACGGTGGAGGTATTGGGGGCTACACCTTC.

This clone has a handful of counts. The chain recombines TRBV9 with TRBJ2-1; TRBD1 matches at 8 bases. After removal of 4 bases from V and 9 bases from J, the junction contained 12 bases not matched to a gene. This CDR3 is 15 amino acids long. Germline values: CDR1 SGDLS, CDR2 YYNGEE. CDR3 in amino acids: CASSPWTGPPSEQFF. Here the CDR3 DNA reads TGTGCCAGCAGCCCTTGGACAGGGCCCCCCAGTGAGCAGTTCTTC.